The 31 T cell receptor beta chains below were found in one sample sequenced in a study of sequential checkpoint blockade in melanoma. Treatment denoted: randomized to nivolumab then ipilimumab (arm A) or the reverse (arm B). The table came from immunoSEQ multiplex PCR; TCRdb's copy has only in-frame clones and leaves some out. Of 25,000 to 30,000 clones in the sample, 65% to 85% were seen once. The input for sequencing was CD8+ T cells sorted from blood (inferred from file names), taken from a patient given nivolumab and ipilimumab in sequence. The receptors originated from a human donor with melanoma.

The sample holds one count of this clone. The chain employs TRBV27 and TRBJ2-5; possible D gene TRBD1, 5 bases. The V gene lost 0 bases and the J gene lost 5 bases, with 10 bases spanning the gap. The CDR3 runs to 14 residues. Germline CDR1 and CDR2: MNHEY and SMNVEV (reference sequence). CDR3 DNA: TGTGCCAGCAGTTTATCCCAGGGTCGGGAGACCCAGTACTTC. Its translation: CASSLSQGRETQYF.

This clone occurred once. The J gene is TRBJ1-1, the V gene TRBV9, with D tentatively TRBD1 (6 bases). Trimming pared 3 bases from V and 4 bases from J, leaving 13 bases between. Germline V gene lookup returns CDR1 SGDLS and CDR2 YYNGEE. This CDR3 spans 14 amino acids. The CDR3 coding sequence is TGTGCCAGCAGCGCATCGGGGACACCCACTGAAGCTTTCTTT. Encoded protein: CASSASGTPTEAFF.

The chain couples TRBV13 to TRBJ2-1; the match to TRBD2 covers 11 bases. Unmatched junction bases numbered 10, after V lost 4 bases and J lost 8 bases. This CDR3 is 16 amino acids long. CDR1 and CDR2 from the germline V gene are PRHDT and FYEKMQ (reference sequence). The CDR3 DNA follows: TGTGCCAGCAGCTATCGGACTAGCGGGTCTGGCGATGAGCAGTTCTTC. It translates to CASSYRTSGSGDEQFF.

The chain joins TRBV4-3 to TRBJ2-1, with D tentatively TRBD1 (6 bases). The CDR3 spans 16 residues. Trimming removed 0 bases at V and 0 bases at J, with 9 bases between. CDR1 is LGHNA and CDR2 is YSLEER in the germline V gene. The CDR3 nucleotides read TGCGCCAGCAGCCAAGAAACAGGGAGCTCCTACAATGAGCAGTTCTTC. This gives the protein CASSQETGSSYNEQFF.

The CDR3 here is CASSTTGVSSYEQYF. The CDR3 bases are TGTGCCAGCAGCACAACCGGGGTGAGCTCCTACGAGCAGTACTTC. V gene TRBV7-2 combines with J gene TRBJ2-7; TRBD2 is a possible D gene (5 bases). CDR1 and CDR2 (germline): SGHTA, FQGNSA. The V gene lost 5 bases and the J gene lost 0 bases, with 14 bases spanning the gap. CDR3 length equals 15 residues.

V usage is TRBV13 and J usage is TRBJ1-1; tentative D call: TRBD1 (5 bases). V was shortened by 6 bases and J by 3 bases, with 11 bases between the two germline ends. Germline values: CDR1 PRHDT, CDR2 FYEKMQ (reference sequence). The CDR3 is made up of 13 amino acids. The CDR3 DNA follows: TGTGCCAGCAGTCGGGGGGTCCACACTGAAGCTTTCTTT. As protein: CASSRGVHTEAFF.

The chain joins TRBV7-6 to TRBJ2-3, with 7 positions matching TRBD2. The CDR3 spans 15 residues. Germline V gives CDR1 SGHVS, CDR2 FNYEAQ. The V segment lost 5 bases and the J segment 5 bases; nucleotides outside the gene matches: 10. CDR3 region: CASSPSLGGGDTQYF. CDR3 in DNA: TGTGCCAGCAGCCCCTCTCTGGGGGGGGGAGATACGCAGTATTTT.

The rearrangement joins TRBV4-3 to TRBJ2-7, with 9 nucleotides matching TRBD2. CDR3 size: 16 residues. Germline V gene lookup returns CDR1 LGHNA and CDR2 YSLEER. J lost 7 bases, V lost 4 bases, and 14 bases had no gene match. CDR3 nucleotide sequence: TGCGCCAGCAGCCCTGGTCTAGCGGGAACCGGGGGGGAGCAGTACTTC. This gives the protein CASSPGLAGTGGEQYF.

The rearrangement joins TRBV5-1 to TRBJ1-1; D remains unclear. V was trimmed by 2 bases and J by 5 bases, leaving 13 bases between them. Per germline, CDR1 SGHRS and CDR2 YFSETQ. The CDR3 spans 14 residues. The CDR3 loop reads CASSFGTTTTEAFF. The CDR3, as DNA: TGCGCCAGCAGCTTTGGTACAACGACTACTGAAGCTTTCTTT.

This clone showed up just once. V gene TRBV7-2 combines with J gene TRBJ1-2; the D is unclear. Germline V CDR1 and CDR2: SGHTA, FQGNSA. V lost 1 base to trimming and J lost 4 bases, with 10 bases between them. The CDR3 is 14 amino acids. Here the CDR3 reads CASSLGDNPYGYTF. The CDR3, as DNA: TGTGCCAGCAGCTTAGGTGACAACCCCTATGGCTACACCTTC.

The chain carries TRBV9 and TRBJ2-6; 7 bases map to TRBD1. Per the germline V gene, CDR1 is SGDLS and CDR2 is YYNGEE. This CDR3 is built from 19 residues. J was trimmed by 0 bases and V by 4 bases; bases with no gene match: 13. The DNA of the CDR3 is TGTGCCAGCAGCCACCACCGACAGGGAACCTTCTCTGGGGCCAACGTCCTGACTTTC. Translation: CASSHHRQGTFSGANVLTF.

The J gene is TRBJ1-4, the V gene TRBV7-3, with 10 bases lining up with TRBD1. The germline CDR1 and CDR2 sequences are SGHTA and FQGTGA. The CDR3 sequence is 18 residues long. V trimming: 0 bases; J trimming: 7 bases; junction bases outside the gene matches: 11. DNA for the CDR3: TGTGCCAGCAGCTTAACCGTACGGACAGGGGGGAAGGGTGAAAAACTGTTTTTT. Its protein product is CASSLTVRTGGKGEKLFF.

The V and J genes are TRBV7-2 and TRBJ2-1, with a tentative D call TRBD2 (6 bases). Germline V gene lookup returns CDR1 SGHTA and CDR2 FQGNSA. V was shortened by 4 bases and J by 0 bases, with 13 bases between the two germline ends. This CDR3 contains 16 residues. The CDR3 spells CASSSQRGSSYNEQFF. As DNA, the CDR3 is TGTGCCAGCAGCTCCCAACGGGGGAGCTCCTACAATGAGCAGTTCTTC.

The DNA of the CDR3 is TGTGCAAGTCGCTTAGGGGGACTAGCGGGAGTGTGCGGTGACAATGAGCAGTTCTTC. This encodes CASRLGGLAGVCGDNEQFF. This chain connects TRBV12-2 to TRBJ2-1; no DNA check was done on the table's D call, TRBD2. TRBV12-2 is a known pseudogene. The CDR3 loop spans 19 amino acids.

The genes are TRBV4-1 and TRBJ2-2; weak D call: TRBD2 (5 bases). The V end was cut by 2 bases, the J end by 0 bases, with 10 bases between. Germline-derived CDR1 and CDR2 are MGHRA and YSYEKL. This CDR3 contains 16 residues. CDR3 protein: CASSQMTTANTGELFF. DNA for the CDR3: TGCGCCAGCAGCCAAATGACTACTGCGAACACCGGGGAGCTGTTTTTT.

The chain employs TRBV15 and TRBJ1-1, with a possible D match to TRBD1 (6 bases). The V end lost 3 bases, the J end lost 11 bases, and 13 bases lay between the germline ends. Germline V lookup: CDR1 LNHNV, CDR2 YYDKDF (reference sequence). The CDR3 covers 12 residues. For the CDR3, the DNA is TGTGCCACCAGCAGTTTAGCAGGGGACGCTTTCTTT. It specifies CATSSLAGDAFF.

The chain is built from TRBV7-9 and TRBJ1-2; 7 nucleotides line up with TRBD1. The J segment lost 0 bases and the V segment lost 2 bases, leaving 3 bases of the junction unmatched. Germline CDR1 reads SEHNR; CDR2 reads FQNEAQ (reference sequence). The CDR3 is made up of 15 amino acids. Here the CDR3 reads CASSLFGQANYGYTF. Here the CDR3 DNA reads TGTGCCAGCAGCTTATTCGGACAGGCTAACTATGGCTACACCTTC. Based on the CDR3 plus reference TRBV7-9 and TRBJ1-2, the full variable domain is DTGVSQNPRHKITKRGQNVTFRCDPISEHNRLYWYRQTLGQGPEFLTYFQNEAQLEKSRLLSDRFSAERPKGSFSTLEIQRTEQGDSAMYLCASSLFGQANYGYTFGSGTRLTVV.

This chain connects TRBV11-2 to TRBJ2-7; 7 bases fit TRBD2. V shed 5 bases and J 3 bases; nucleotides not matched to a gene: 10. CDR1 is SGHAT, CDR2 FQNNGV, per germline. The CDR3 has 15 residues. CDR3 sequence reads: CASSPLSSGFYEQYF. The CDR3 DNA reads as TGTGCCAGCAGCCCGTTGTCTAGCGGATTCTACGAGCAGTACTTC.

The chain carries TRBV4-2 and TRBJ2-3; TRBD2 matches at 14 bases. The length of the CDR3 is 19 residues. V was clipped by 1 base and J by 0 bases; unmatched bases: 6. CDR1 is LGHNA and CDR2 is YNFKEQ in the germline V gene. As DNA, the CDR3 is TGTGCCAGCAGCCAAGTTGGGGGACTAGCGGGAGTAAGCACAGATACGCAGTATTTT. It yields the protein CASSQVGGLAGVSTDTQYF.

The gene calls are TRBV11-1 and TRBJ2-3; no definite D call. Germline CDR1 reads SGHAT; CDR2 reads FQDESV (reference sequence). The CDR3 spans 14 residues. V gave up 5 bases and J gave up 3 bases, with 12 bases separating them. CDR3 nucleotide sequence: TGTGCCAGCAGCCCTCGCTTCCGGACAGATACGCAGTATTTT. Protein: CASSPRFRTDTQYF.

This CDR3 is CSVEFGRGEQYF. For the CDR3, the DNA is TGCAGCGTTGAATTCGGGAGGGGCGAGCAGTACTTC. The chain uses TRBV29-1 and TRBJ2-7; 8 bases line up with TRBD2. This CDR3 region has 12 residues. V shed 2 bases and J 6 bases; nucleotides not matched to a gene: 3. Germline V gene sequence: CDR1 SQVTM, CDR2 ANQGSEA.

This clone appeared a few times. The V call is TRBV9, the J call TRBJ1-2, with 7 nucleotides matching TRBD1. Germline values: CDR1 SGDLS, CDR2 YYNGEE. The CDR3 is 14 amino acids. The junction had 5 bases not matched to a gene; V was cut back by 4 bases and J by 2 bases. CDR3 coding DNA: TGTGCCAGCAGCCCGAGGACAGGCAACTATGGCTACACCTTC. It is translated as CASSPRTGNYGYTF.

This chain connects TRBV19 to TRBJ2-2; 12 bases align to TRBD2. Looked up from germline, CDR1 is LNHDA and CDR2 is SQIVND (reference sequence). V dropped 5 bases and J dropped 5; count of bases not matched to a gene: 6. The CDR3 is made up of 16 amino acids. The CDR3 here is CASSPLAGGPTGELFF. CDR3 coding DNA: TGTGCCAGTAGTCCGCTAGCGGGAGGGCCAACCGGGGAGCTGTTTTTT.

The chain recombines TRBV6-5 with TRBJ1-1, with a weak D call TRBD1 (5 bases). Germline lookup yields CDR1 MNHEY and CDR2 SVGAGI. Between the trimmed V and J ends, which lost 9 bases and 0 bases, there was a span of 17 bases. The CDR3 length is 15 residues. The CDR3 reads CASSEGSGLNTEAFF. The CDR3, as DNA: TGTGCCAGTTCGGAGGGGTCGGGTTTGAACACTGAAGCTTTCTTT.

The chain is built from TRBV6-5 and TRBJ1-1; D is undetermined. The V and J ends lost 2 bases and 1 base respectively, with 5 bases between them. The CDR3 length is 13 residues. Germline-derived CDR1 and CDR2 are MNHEY and SVGAGI. CDR3 bases: TGTGCCAGCAGTTACGGGCAGAACACTGAAGCTTTCTTT. It encodes CASSYGQNTEAFF.

The genes are TRBV11-3 and TRBJ2-2, with 12 bases matching TRBD1. The CDR3 totals 19 residues. With V trimmed by 3 bases and J by 5 bases, 13 bases remained unmatched. Looked up from germline, CDR1 is SGHNT and CDR2 is YENEEA. The CDR3 spells CASSLGGTGGLVATGELFF. DNA for the CDR3: TGTGCCAGCAGCTTGGGGGGGACAGGGGGCTTGGTCGCAACCGGGGAGCTGTTTTTT.

This clone was seen a few times. This sequence joins TRBV19 and TRBJ1-1; D not certain. The CDR3 covers 12 residues. V dropped 4 bases and J dropped 3 bases, with 6 bases sitting between them. Germline loops: CDR1 LNHDA, CDR2 SQIVND (reference sequence). This CDR3 reads CASSNGYTEAFF. The CDR3, as DNA: TGTGCCAGTAGTAACGGGTACACTGAAGCTTTCTTT.

V is TRBV7-3 and J is TRBJ2-1; 8 bases fit TRBD2. V lost 3 bases, J lost 5 bases, and 3 bases stayed unmatched. Germline V CDR1 and CDR2: SGHTA, FQGTGA. This CDR3 region has 14 residues. In DNA form, the CDR3 reads TGTGCCAGCAGCTTGGGACTAGGTCACAATGAGCAGTTCTTC. Translated, it gives CASSLGLGHNEQFF.

The rearrangement uses TRBV27 and TRBJ2-5; 7 positions agree with TRBD2. V lost 3 bases to trimming and J lost 4 bases; unmatched junction nucleotides: 8. This CDR3 is built from 15 residues. Germline V gene lookup returns CDR1 MNHEY and CDR2 SMNVEV (reference sequence). CDR3: CASSFRGRAAETQYF. The CDR3 bases are TGTGCCAGCAGTTTTCGAGGGAGGGCCGCAGAGACCCAGTACTTC.

There are a few counts of this clone. CDR3 nucleotides: TGTGCCAGCAGCTCCTTGACAGGGCAGTCTCCCTACGAGCAGTACTTC. Encoded protein: CASSSLTGQSPYEQYF. The chain employs TRBV7-9 and TRBJ2-7, with TRBD1 matching over 7 bases. With V trimmed by 4 bases and J by 2 bases, 11 bases remained unmatched. Germline V gene lookup returns CDR1 SEHNR and CDR2 FQNEAQ (reference sequence). The CDR3 has 16 amino acids.

The chain is built from TRBV4-3 and TRBJ1-5; TRBD1 matches at 8 bases. CDR3 size: 14 residues. CDR1 LGHNA and CDR2 YSLEER come from the germline V gene. Trimming at V came to 3 bases and at J to 6 bases, leaving 4 bases not matched to a gene. This chain's CDR3 is CASSHETGVQPQHF. The CDR3, as DNA: TGCGCCAGCAGCCATGAGACAGGGGTTCAGCCCCAGCATTTT.